This T cell receptor beta chain emerged from a study of monozygotic twins with inflammatory bowel disease. Study observations and caveats: Discrimination among different T cell subtypes was not achievable. Immunosuppressive treatment differences may have increased patient repertoire variability. Among IBD patients, TCRbeta diversity (inverse Simpson) was lower than in healthy co-twins.

From roughly 4,000 ng of total RNA, each TCR library was prepared. TCRdb processed the 5' RACE reads again and assigns one entry to each CDR3 protein, with no DNA. This sample's clone table lists more than 110,000 distinct CDR3 sequences. About this clonotype itself: Antigen: not known.

This CDR3 is built from 13 residues. The V gene's germline CDR1 is SGHTA and CDR2 FQGTGA. The sample comprised blood. The source is a human donor with ulcerative colitis or Crohn's disease, or a healthy co-twin of an affected twin (not recorded which). The chain has TRBV7-3 and TRBJ2-1; TCRdb's assignment of TRBD2 cannot be checked, as there is no DNA. The CDR3 is CASSLTAVNEQFF.